A single TCR beta chain is shown here with its context. Original methodology: Estimated nucleated cell counts came from reference gene primer amplification. Generated by immunoSEQ multiplex PCR, the TCRdb table keeps only in-frame clones and is missing some. V and J calls and clone size are as listed in that table; D and trimming were resolved from the DNA. The repertoire holds 88,000 or so clones, with roughly 89% as singletons. Participants were aged about 18 to 100 years from around 25 US areas. These data are taken from a study of blood T cell repertoires in COVID-19. Across the whole study: Researchers got acute and convalescent COVID-19 samples from the United States, Italy and Spain. T cells, B-cell-depleted T cells, or PBMCs provided the cDNA or gDNA that served as material.

Germline-derived CDR1 and CDR2 are GTSNPN and SVGIG (reference sequence). This CDR3 is 14 amino acids long. The V end was cut by 1 base, the J end by 0 bases, with 7 bases between. Input material: PBMCs or T cells enriched from blood (not recorded which). The source is a woman aged 45-65 years with acute COVID-19. The chain links TRBV30 to TRBJ1-3, with a weak D call TRBD1 (5 bases). The DNA of the CDR3 is TGTGCCTGGAGTGGACAGCTCTCTGGAAACACCATATATTTT. This encodes CAWSGQLSGNTIYF. The full variable domain, in which reference TRBV30 and TRBJ1-3 provide the parts outside the CDR3, is SQTIHQWPATLVQPVGSPLSLECTVEGTSNPNLYWYRQAAGRGLQLLFYSVGIGQISSEVPQNLSASRPQDRQFILSSKKLLLSDSGFYLCAWSGQLSGNTIYFGEGSWLTVV.